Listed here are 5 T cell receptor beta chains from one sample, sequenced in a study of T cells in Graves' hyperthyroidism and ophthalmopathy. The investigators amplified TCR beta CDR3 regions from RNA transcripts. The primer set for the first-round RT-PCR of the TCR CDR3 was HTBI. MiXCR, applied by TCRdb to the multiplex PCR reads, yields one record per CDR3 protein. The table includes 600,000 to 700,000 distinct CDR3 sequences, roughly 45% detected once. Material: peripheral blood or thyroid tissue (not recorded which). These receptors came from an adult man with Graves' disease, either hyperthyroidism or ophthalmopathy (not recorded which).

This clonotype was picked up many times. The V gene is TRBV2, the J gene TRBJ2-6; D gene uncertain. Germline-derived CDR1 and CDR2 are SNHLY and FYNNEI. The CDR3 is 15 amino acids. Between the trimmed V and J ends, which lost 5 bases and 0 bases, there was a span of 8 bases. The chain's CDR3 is CASSYGRSGANVLTF. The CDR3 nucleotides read TGTGCCAGCAGTTACGGGCGCTCTGGGGCCAACGTCCTGACTTTC.

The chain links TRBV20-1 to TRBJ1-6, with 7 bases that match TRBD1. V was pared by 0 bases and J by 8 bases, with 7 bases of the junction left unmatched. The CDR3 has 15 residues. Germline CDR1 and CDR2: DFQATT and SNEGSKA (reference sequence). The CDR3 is CSAREMTGSDSPLHF. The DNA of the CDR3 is TGCAGTGCTAGAGAGATGACAGGGTCGGATTCACCCCTCCACTTT.

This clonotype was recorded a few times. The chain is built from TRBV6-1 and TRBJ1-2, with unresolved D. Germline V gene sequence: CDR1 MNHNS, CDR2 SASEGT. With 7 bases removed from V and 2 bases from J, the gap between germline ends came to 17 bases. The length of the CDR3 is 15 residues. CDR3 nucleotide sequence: TGTGCCAGCACCCCCGGAGGACGGGAAAACTATGGCTACACCTTC. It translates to CASTPGGRENYGYTF.

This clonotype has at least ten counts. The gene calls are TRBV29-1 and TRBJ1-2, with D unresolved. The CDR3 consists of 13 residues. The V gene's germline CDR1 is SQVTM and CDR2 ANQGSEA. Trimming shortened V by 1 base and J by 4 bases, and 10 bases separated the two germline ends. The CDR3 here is CSVEGVSVYGYTF. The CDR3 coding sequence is TGCAGCGTTGAAGGGGTGTCGGTCTATGGCTACACCTTC.

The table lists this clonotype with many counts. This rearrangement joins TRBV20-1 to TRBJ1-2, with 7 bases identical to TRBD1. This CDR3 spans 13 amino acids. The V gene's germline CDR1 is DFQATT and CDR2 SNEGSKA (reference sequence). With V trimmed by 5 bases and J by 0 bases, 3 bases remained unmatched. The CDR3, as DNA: TGCAGTGCTCGGACAGGACCTAACTATGGCTACACCTTC. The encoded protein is CSARTGPNYGYTF.